This TCR beta chain was captured by sequencing in a study of blood T cell repertoires in COVID-19. Authors' analysis steps: Nucleated cell counts were estimated from reference gene primer amplification. TCRdb keeps only in-frame clones here, not all; method: immunoSEQ multiplex PCR. Clone size and the V and J calls come from that table; the DNA yielded D and trimming. In the table there are some 140,000 clones, around 80% of which are singletons. Germline-derived CDR1 and CDR2 are LNHNV and YYDKDF (reference sequence). This CDR3 is built from 15 residues. After removal of 0 bases from V and 1 base from J, the junction contained 1 base not matched to a gene.

The source material was peripheral blood. The origin of this receptor is a man in his 60s who had recovered from COVID-19. This sequence joins TRBV15 and TRBJ2-5; 8 bases match TRBD1. For the CDR3, the DNA is TGTGCCACCAGCAGAGACAGGGGGCCCCAAGAGACCCAGTACTTC. Translating it yields CATSRDRGPQETQYF. Full variable domain (outside the CDR3, taken from reference TRBV15 and TRBJ2-5): DAMVIQNPRYQVTQFGKPVTLSCSQTLNHNVMYWYQQKSSQAPKLLFHYYDKDFNNEADTPDNFQSRRPNTSFCFLDIRSPGLGDTAMYLCATSRDRGPQETQYFGPGTRLLVL.